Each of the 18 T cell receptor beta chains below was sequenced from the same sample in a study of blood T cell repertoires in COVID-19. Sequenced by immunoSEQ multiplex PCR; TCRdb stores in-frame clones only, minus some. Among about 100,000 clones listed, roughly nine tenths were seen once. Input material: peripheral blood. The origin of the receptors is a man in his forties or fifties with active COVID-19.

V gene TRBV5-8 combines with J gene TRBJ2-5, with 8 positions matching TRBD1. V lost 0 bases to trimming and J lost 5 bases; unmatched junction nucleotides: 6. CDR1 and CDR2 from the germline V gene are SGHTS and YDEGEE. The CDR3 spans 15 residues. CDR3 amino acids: CASSLGQGTTETQYF. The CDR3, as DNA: TGTGCCAGCAGCTTGGGACAGGGGACGACGGAGACCCAGTACTTC.

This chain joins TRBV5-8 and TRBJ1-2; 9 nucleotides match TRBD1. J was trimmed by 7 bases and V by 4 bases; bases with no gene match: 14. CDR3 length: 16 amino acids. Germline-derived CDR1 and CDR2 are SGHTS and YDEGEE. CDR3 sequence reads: CASSPAGTGRHSGYTF. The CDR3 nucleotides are TGTGCCAGCAGCCCCGCCGGGACAGGGAGGCATAGTGGCTACACCTTC.

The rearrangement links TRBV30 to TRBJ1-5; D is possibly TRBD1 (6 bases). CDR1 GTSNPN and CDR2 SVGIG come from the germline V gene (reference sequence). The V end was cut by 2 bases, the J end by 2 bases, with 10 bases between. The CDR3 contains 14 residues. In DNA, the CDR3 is TGTGCCTGGAGTAATGGGGGCGGCAATCAGCCCCAGCATTTT. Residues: CAWSNGGGNQPQHF.

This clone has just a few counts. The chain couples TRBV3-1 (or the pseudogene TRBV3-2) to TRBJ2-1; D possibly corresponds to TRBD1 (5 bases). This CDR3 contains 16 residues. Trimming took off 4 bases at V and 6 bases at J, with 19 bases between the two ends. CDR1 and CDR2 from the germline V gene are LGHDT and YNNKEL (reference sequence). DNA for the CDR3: TGTGCCAGCAGCCCTAAAGACGCCAGGGAATTCAATGAGCAGTTCTTC. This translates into CASSPKDAREFNEQFF.

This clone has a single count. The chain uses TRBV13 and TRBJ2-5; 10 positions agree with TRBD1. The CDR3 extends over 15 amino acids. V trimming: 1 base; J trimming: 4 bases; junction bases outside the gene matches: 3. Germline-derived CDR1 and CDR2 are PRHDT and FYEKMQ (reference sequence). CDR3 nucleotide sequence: TGTGCCAGCAGCTTAGCAGGGGACAGGGGAGAGACCCAGTACTTC. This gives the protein CASSLAGDRGETQYF.

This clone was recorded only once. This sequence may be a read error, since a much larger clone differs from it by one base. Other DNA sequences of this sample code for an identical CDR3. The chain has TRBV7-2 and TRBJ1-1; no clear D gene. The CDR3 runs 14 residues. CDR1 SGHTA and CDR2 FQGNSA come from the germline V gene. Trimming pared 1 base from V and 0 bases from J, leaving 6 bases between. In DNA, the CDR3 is TGTGCCAGCAGCTTAGGAGGATTGAACACTGAAGCTTTCTTT. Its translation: CASSLGGLNTEAFF.

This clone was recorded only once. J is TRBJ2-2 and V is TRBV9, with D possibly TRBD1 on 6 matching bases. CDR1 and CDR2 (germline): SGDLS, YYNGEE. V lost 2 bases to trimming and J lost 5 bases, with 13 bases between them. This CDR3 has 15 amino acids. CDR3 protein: CASSVGTLGTGELFF. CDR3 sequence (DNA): TGTGCCAGCAGCGTCGGGACACTCGGGACCGGGGAGCTGTTTTTT.

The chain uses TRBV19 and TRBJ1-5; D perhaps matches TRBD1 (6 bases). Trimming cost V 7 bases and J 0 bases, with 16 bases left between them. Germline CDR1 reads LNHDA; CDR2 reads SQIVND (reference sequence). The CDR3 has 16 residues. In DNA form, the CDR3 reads TGTGCCAGTACCCAATGGGGGCAGGGTAGCAATCAGCCCCAGCATTTT. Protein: CASTQWGQGSNQPQHF.

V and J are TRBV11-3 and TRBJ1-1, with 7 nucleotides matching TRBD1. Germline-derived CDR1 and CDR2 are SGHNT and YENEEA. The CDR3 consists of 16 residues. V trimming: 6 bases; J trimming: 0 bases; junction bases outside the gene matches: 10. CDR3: CASSPSRGQMNTEAFF. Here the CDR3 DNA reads TGTGCCAGCAGTCCTTCGCGGGGACAGATGAACACTGAAGCTTTCTTT.

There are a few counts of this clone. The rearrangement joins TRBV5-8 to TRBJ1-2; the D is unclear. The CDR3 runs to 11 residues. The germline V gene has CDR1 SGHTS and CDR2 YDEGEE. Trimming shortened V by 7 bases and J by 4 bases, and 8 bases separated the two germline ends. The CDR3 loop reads CASGNSYGYTF. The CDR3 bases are TGTGCCAGCGGTAACAGCTATGGCTACACCTTC.

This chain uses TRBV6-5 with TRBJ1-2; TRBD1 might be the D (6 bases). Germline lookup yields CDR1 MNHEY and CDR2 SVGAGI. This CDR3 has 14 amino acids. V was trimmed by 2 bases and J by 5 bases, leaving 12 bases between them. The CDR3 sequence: CASSYGTPFYGYTF. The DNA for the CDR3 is TGTGCCAGCAGTTACGGGACACCATTTTATGGCTACACCTTC.

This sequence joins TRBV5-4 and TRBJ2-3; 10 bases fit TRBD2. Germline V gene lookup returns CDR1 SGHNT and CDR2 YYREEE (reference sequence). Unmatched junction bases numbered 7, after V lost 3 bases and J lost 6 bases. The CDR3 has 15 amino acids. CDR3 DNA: TGTGCCAGCAGCTCGCTAGCGGGGGAAGGTGATACGCAGTATTTT. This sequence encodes CASSSLAGEGDTQYF.

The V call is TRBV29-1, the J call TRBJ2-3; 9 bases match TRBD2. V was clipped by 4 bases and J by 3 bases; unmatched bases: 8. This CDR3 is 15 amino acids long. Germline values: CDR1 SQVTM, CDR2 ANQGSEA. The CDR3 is CSVVLAGGPTDTQYF. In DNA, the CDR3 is TGCAGCGTTGTCCTGGCGGGAGGGCCTACAGATACGCAGTATTTT.

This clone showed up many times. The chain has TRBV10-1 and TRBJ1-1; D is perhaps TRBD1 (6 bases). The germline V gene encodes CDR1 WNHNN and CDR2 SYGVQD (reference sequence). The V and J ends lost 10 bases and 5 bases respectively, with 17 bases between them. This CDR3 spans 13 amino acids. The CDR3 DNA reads TGCGCCACTAGCCTGGGGGCCCGGACTGAAGCTTTCTTT. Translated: CATSLGARTEAFF.

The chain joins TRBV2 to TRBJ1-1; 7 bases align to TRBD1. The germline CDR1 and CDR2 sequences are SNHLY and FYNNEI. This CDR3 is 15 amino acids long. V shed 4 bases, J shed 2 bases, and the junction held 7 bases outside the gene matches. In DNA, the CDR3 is TGTGCCAGCAGTGTCCTAGACAGGGCTAACACTGAAGCTTTCTTT. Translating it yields CASSVLDRANTEAFF.

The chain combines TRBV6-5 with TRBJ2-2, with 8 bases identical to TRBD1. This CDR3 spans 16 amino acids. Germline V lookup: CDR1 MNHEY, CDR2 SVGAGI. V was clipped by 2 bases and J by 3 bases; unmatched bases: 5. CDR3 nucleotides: TGTGCCAGCAGTTACAGGACAGGGAAATACACCGGGGAGCTGTTTTTT. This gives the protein CASSYRTGKYTGELFF.

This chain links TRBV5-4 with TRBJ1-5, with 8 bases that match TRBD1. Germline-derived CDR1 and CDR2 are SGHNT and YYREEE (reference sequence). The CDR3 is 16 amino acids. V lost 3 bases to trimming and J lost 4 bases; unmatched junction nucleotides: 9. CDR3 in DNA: TGTGCCAGCAGCTCAACTACCAGGGGGCTAAATCAGCCCCAGCATTTT. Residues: CASSSTTRGLNQPQHF.

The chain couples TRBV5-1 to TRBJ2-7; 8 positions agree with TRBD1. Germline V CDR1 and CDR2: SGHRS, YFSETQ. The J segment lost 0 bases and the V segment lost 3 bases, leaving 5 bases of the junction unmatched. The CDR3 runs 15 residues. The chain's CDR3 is CASSSGTGDSYEQYF. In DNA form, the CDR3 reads TGCGCCAGCAGCTCTGGGACAGGAGACTCCTACGAGCAGTACTTC.